The 28 T cell receptor beta chains listed next were all sequenced from one sample in a study of T cells in Graves' hyperthyroidism and ophthalmopathy. Researchers took RNA transcripts and amplified the TCR beta CDR3 regions from them. The TCR CDR3 was amplified in a first-round RT-PCR using the HTBI primer set. MiXCR, applied by TCRdb to the multiplex PCR reads, yields one record per CDR3 protein. The repertoire consists of approximately 400,000 distinct CDR3 sequences, with more than 15% occurring once and the leading ten covering roughly 13%. Sequencing used blood. The receptors shown here come from a woman aged 18-35 years with Graves' hyperthyroidism.

This clonotype occurred a few times. This chain uses TRBV5-4 with TRBJ1-1; D may be TRBD1 (5 bases). The germline CDR1 and CDR2 sequences are SGHNT and YYREEE (reference sequence). Trimming stripped 4 bases from V and 1 base from J, with 14 bases between. This CDR3 contains 15 residues. In DNA, the CDR3 is TGTGCCAGCAGCCCCGACAGAATCCAGAACACTGAAGCTTTCTTT. Encoded protein: CASSPDRIQNTEAFF.

This clonotype was seen more than once but under ten times. The chain is built from TRBV27 and TRBJ1-1; the D gene is possibly TRBD1 (6 bases). Germline CDR1 MNHEY, CDR2 SMNVEV (reference sequence). V lost 5 bases and J lost 2, with 15 bases in between. The CDR3 has 15 amino acids. The CDR3 coding sequence is TGTGCCAGCAGTCCCTCGGGACACTTAAACACTGAAGCTTTCTTT. Encoded protein: CASSPSGHLNTEAFF.

J is TRBJ1-2 and V is TRBV10-3; D might be TRBD1 (5 bases). This CDR3 has 14 amino acids. Trimming pared 6 bases from V and 4 bases from J, leaving 15 bases between. CDR1 is ENHRY, CDR2 SYGVKD, per germline. CDR3 amino acids: CAIRDGTVSYGYTF. The DNA for the CDR3 is TGTGCCATCAGGGACGGGACGGTCTCCTATGGCTACACCTTC.

This clonotype was recorded at least ten times. V gene TRBV5-1 combines with J gene TRBJ1-6; D may be TRBD1 (5 bases). This CDR3 contains 15 residues. In germline, CDR1 is SGHRS, CDR2 YFSETQ. V was cut by 1 base and J by 8 bases, with 13 bases left in between. In DNA, the CDR3 is TGCGCCAGCAGCTTGCAACATGTCAGGGATTCACCCCTCCACTTT. Protein sequence: CASSLQHVRDSPLHF.

The table lists this clonotype with many counts. The chain carries TRBV3-1 and TRBJ2-3; D is unclear. Germline V gene sequence: CDR1 LGHDT, CDR2 YNNKEL (reference sequence). The length of the CDR3 is 14 residues. Trimming removed 1 base from V and 4 bases from J, with 9 bases in between. The CDR3 loop reads CASSQGAIADTQYF. In DNA form, the CDR3 reads TGTGCCAGCAGCCAAGGGGCTATAGCAGATACGCAGTATTTT.

This clonotype occurred many times. V is TRBV5-5 and J is TRBJ2-5; the D gene could be TRBD1 or TRBD2 (5 bases each). Looked up from germline, CDR1 is SGHKS and CDR2 is YYEKEE (reference sequence). Between the trimmed V and J ends, which lost 4 bases and 4 bases, there was a span of 20 bases. There are 16 residues in the CDR3. CDR3 bases: TGTGCCAGCAGCCAGACCGGGACCCCAAGTCGAGAGACCCAGTACTTC. Protein product: CASSQTGTPSRETQYF.

On this clonotype itself: A much larger clone is a single base away; this may be a read error. This chain joins TRBV2 and TRBJ2-1; no reliable D call. The V gene's germline CDR1 is SNHLY and CDR2 FYNNEI. The CDR3 contains 15 residues. V was pared by 4 bases and J by 4 bases, with 14 bases between. The CDR3 DNA sequence: TGTGCCAGCAGTGCAACCGAGGCAAAGTACAATGAGCAGTTCTTC. Its translation: CASSATEAKYNEQFF.

At least ten counts were recorded for this clonotype. The chain is built from TRBV5-6 and TRBJ2-5; 8 bases fit TRBD1. With V trimmed by 4 bases and J by 5 bases, 13 bases remained unmatched. The V gene's germline CDR1 is SGHDT and CDR2 YYEEEE. This CDR3 contains 16 residues. The CDR3 is CASSPELRGPGETQYF. The CDR3 DNA reads TGTGCCAGCAGCCCAGAACTCAGGGGGCCGGGGGAGACCCAGTACTTC.

The rearrangement joins TRBV29-1 to TRBJ1-1, with D possibly TRBD1 on 5 matching bases. Germline values: CDR1 SQVTM, CDR2 ANQGSEA. The length of the CDR3 is 13 residues. Trimming cost V 5 bases and J 4 bases, with 14 bases left between them. CDR3 loop: CSVYRQSGTEAFF. The CDR3 bases are TGCAGCGTTTATAGACAGAGCGGCACTGAAGCTTTCTTT. Supplemented by reference TRBV29-1 and TRBJ1-1, the full variable domain reads SAVISQKPSRDICQRGTSLTIQCQVDSQVTMMFWYRQQPGQSLTLIATANQGSEATYESGFVIDKFPISRPNLTFSTLTVSNMSPEDSSIYLCSVYRQSGTEAFFGQGTRLTVV.

This clonotype was seen many times. This chain joins TRBV7-9 and TRBJ2-7, with D maybe TRBD2 (6 bases). The CDR3 length is 15 residues. The V and J ends lost 5 bases and 3 bases respectively, with 17 bases between them. Germline CDR1 and CDR2: SEHNR and FQNEAQ (reference sequence). CDR3 in DNA: TGTGCCAGCAGCCCGTCCCGACTAGACAGCTACGAGCAGTACTTC. Its translation is CASSPSRLDSYEQYF.

This clonotype was picked up many times. This chain connects TRBV5-6 to TRBJ2-5, with D unclear. Germline values: CDR1 SGHDT, CDR2 YYEEEE. The CDR3 spans 11 residues. V lost 3 bases, J lost 5 bases, and 5 bases lay in between. This CDR3 is CASSSPETQYF. CDR3 coding DNA: TGTGCCAGCAGCTCTCCGGAGACCCAGTACTTC.

This clonotype was seen ten or more times. This chain links TRBV6-6 with TRBJ1-3; no clear D. V lost 1 base and J lost 0, with 13 bases in between. The germline CDR1 and CDR2 sequences are MNHNY and SVGAGI (reference sequence). This CDR3 is built from 17 residues. CDR3 DNA: TGTGCCAGCAGTTACTACCCGGCAGTACACTCTGGAAACACCATATATTTT. Its translation: CASSYYPAVHSGNTIYF.

A word on this clonotype: A much larger clone differs by one base, so this may be a read error. The genes are TRBV2 and TRBJ1-5; D unclear. Germline CDR1 and CDR2: SNHLY and FYNNEI. There are 14 residues in the CDR3. CDR3 amino acids: CAGSSSLSNQPQHF. The CDR3 DNA is TGTGCCGGCAGTTCCAGCCTTAGCAATCAGCCCCAGCATTTT.

This clonotype was counted only a few times. The chain is built from TRBV5-1 and TRBJ2-1; 10 positions agree with TRBD2. The CDR3 extends over 15 amino acids. Germline CDR1 is SGHRS and CDR2 is YFSETQ. J lost 4 bases, V lost 4 bases, and 5 bases had no gene match. CDR3 amino acids: CASSPTSGRYNEQFF. Written as DNA, the CDR3 is TGCGCCAGCAGCCCGACTAGCGGGCGTTACAATGAGCAGTTCTTC.

This clonotype was detected ten times or more. This chain connects TRBV9 to TRBJ1-2; 7 bases are a match to TRBD1. The germline V gene has CDR1 SGDLS and CDR2 YYNGEE. The CDR3 covers 14 residues. The V gene end was trimmed by 0 bases and the J gene end by 4 bases; junction bases not matched to a gene: 3. CDR3 amino acids: CASSVGQGTYGYTF. CDR3 nucleotides: TGTGCCAGCAGCGTAGGACAGGGAACCTATGGCTACACCTTC.

This clonotype was observed at least ten times. The chain links TRBV2 to TRBJ2-1, with D unclear. There are 14 residues in the CDR3. V lost 8 bases to trimming and J lost 0 bases, with 11 bases between them. Germline CDR1 is SNHLY and CDR2 is FYNNEI. The CDR3 here is CASGARDSYNEQFF. CDR3 sequence (DNA): TGTGCCAGCGGCGCAAGGGACTCCTACAATGAGCAGTTCTTC. Supplemented by reference TRBV2 and TRBJ2-1, the full variable domain reads EPEVTQTPSHQVTQMGQEVILRCVPISNHLYFYWYRQILGQKVEFLVSFYNNEISEKSEIFDDQFSVERPDGSNFTLKIRSTKLEDSAMYFCASGARDSYNEQFFGPGTRLTVL.

The chain has TRBV20-1 and TRBJ2-2, with 11 bases lining up with TRBD2. The V gene's germline CDR1 is DFQATT and CDR2 SNEGSKA (reference sequence). The CDR3 covers 16 residues. V was pared by 3 bases and J by 4 bases, with 7 bases of the junction left unmatched. The CDR3 DNA follows: TGCAGTGCTAGGTCAACTAGCGGGAGTGGCACCGGGGAGCTGTTTTTT. Its protein product is CSARSTSGSGTGELFF.

The chain carries TRBV20-1 and TRBJ1-2; 10 bases are shared with TRBD1. The CDR3 consists of 13 residues. Germline trimming cut 4 bases from V and 7 bases from J; bases unmatched to any gene: 6. Germline V gene data show CDR1 as DFQATT and CDR2 as SNEGSKA (reference sequence). CDR3 sequence reads: CSAKTGGAGGYTF. The CDR3 DNA reads as TGCAGTGCTAAGACAGGGGGCGCAGGTGGCTACACCTTC.

This clonotype has a handful of counts. The CDR3 region is CASTAGNTIYF. The CDR3 bases are TGTGCCAGCACAGCTGGAAACACCATATATTTT. The chain couples TRBV2 to TRBJ1-3; D not resolved. V shed 7 bases and J shed 2 bases, with 3 bases lying between them. This CDR3 spans 11 amino acids. The V gene's germline CDR1 is SNHLY and CDR2 FYNNEI.

The rearrangement uses TRBV19 and TRBJ2-3; maybe TRBD2 (5 bases). The germline V gene encodes CDR1 LNHDA and CDR2 SQIVND (reference sequence). Trimming pared 4 bases from V and 3 bases from J, leaving 17 bases between. The CDR3 runs 16 residues. CDR3 sequence reads: CASSTIFLRGTDTQYF. CDR3 nucleotides: TGTGCCAGTAGTACGATATTTCTTCGGGGTACAGATACGCAGTATTTT.

This rearrangement joins TRBV5-1 to TRBJ2-7, with D tentatively TRBD1 or TRBD2 (6 bases each). This CDR3 comprises 14 residues. Germline V lookup: CDR1 SGHRS, CDR2 YFSETQ. V was shortened by 4 bases and J by 5 bases, with 16 bases between the two germline ends. CDR3 region: CASSGGREGDEQYF. Written as DNA, the CDR3 is TGCGCCAGCAGCGGGGGGCGGGAAGGAGACGAGCAGTACTTC. The full variable domain, in which reference TRBV5-1 and TRBJ2-7 provide the parts outside the CDR3, is KAGVTQTPRYLIKTRGQQVTLSCSPISGHRSVSWYQQTPGQGLQFLFEYFSETQRNKGNFPGRFSGRQFSNSRSEMNVSTLELGDSALYLCASSGGREGDEQYFGPGTRLTVT.

This clonotype was observed many times. The V call is TRBV28, the J call TRBJ2-7; 8 bases map to TRBD2. Germline V gene sequence: CDR1 MDHEN, CDR2 SYDVKM. CDR3 size: 17 residues. Trimming at V came to 8 bases and at J to 1 base, leaving 16 bases not matched to a gene. The chain's CDR3 is CASPPAGVRIASYEQYF. CDR3 coding DNA: TGTGCCAGCCCCCCAGCGGGAGTCAGAATTGCGTCCTACGAGCAGTACTTC.

This sequence joins TRBV5-6 and TRBJ2-1, with a tentative D call TRBD1 (5 bases). Trimming removed 1 base at V and 0 bases at J, with 8 bases between. The germline V gene encodes CDR1 SGHDT and CDR2 YYEEEE. The length of the CDR3 is 15 residues. The CDR3 sequence is CASSLWGYSYNEQFF. The CDR3 bases are TGTGCCAGCAGCTTGTGGGGCTACTCCTACAATGAGCAGTTCTTC.

Ten or more counts support this clonotype. The chain employs TRBV20-1 and TRBJ2-1; TRBD2 aligns across 14 bases. Per germline, CDR1 DFQATT and CDR2 SNEGSKA (reference sequence). J gave up 7 bases and V 6 bases, and 8 bases lay outside the gene matches. This CDR3 spans 15 amino acids. In DNA, the CDR3 is TGCAGTGCAGGACTAGCGGGAGGCCATAAGAATGAGCAGTTCTTC. The encoded protein is CSAGLAGGHKNEQFF.

This clonotype appeared many times. V is TRBV20-1 and J is TRBJ2-5; 11 nucleotides align to TRBD2. Trimming removed 6 bases from V and 4 bases from J; junction bases left unmatched: 10. The CDR3 covers 15 residues. The germline V gene has CDR1 DFQATT and CDR2 SNEGSKA (reference sequence). Here the CDR3 reads CSAAPLAGGGETQYF. The DNA for the CDR3 is TGCAGTGCCGCCCCCTTAGCGGGGGGGGGAGAGACCCAGTACTTC.

The chain joins TRBV6-2 or TRBV6-3 to TRBJ2-1; D could derive from TRBD1 or TRBD2 (5 bases each). V lost 6 bases, J lost 5 bases, and 14 bases lay in between. The CDR3 runs 14 residues. CDR1 is MNHEY and CDR2 is SVGEGT in the germline V gene. This CDR3 is CASRDTLGNNEQFF. DNA of the CDR3: TGTGCCAGCAGGGACACACTAGGAAACAATGAGCAGTTCTTC.

This clonotype appeared many times. The chain is built from TRBV3-1 and TRBJ1-5, with 9 bases fitting TRBD1. The V and J ends lost 4 bases and 5 bases, in that order; junction bases with no gene match: 6. The germline gives CDR1 LGHDT, CDR2 YNNKEL (reference sequence). The CDR3 contains 15 residues. CDR3 amino acids: CASSRTGAGDQPQHF. The CDR3 nucleotides read TGTGCCAGCAGCCGGACAGGGGCTGGGGATCAGCCCCAGCATTTT. The full variable domain, rest sourced from reference TRBV3-1 and TRBJ1-5, is DTAVSQTPKYLVTQMGNDKSIKCEQNLGHDTMYWYKQDSKKFLKIMFSYNNKELIINETVPNRFSPKSPDKAHLNLHINSLELGDSAVYFCASSRTGAGDQPQHFGDGTRLSIL.

Many counts were recorded for this clonotype. The rearrangement joins TRBV12-3 or TRBV12-4 to TRBJ2-7; TRBD1 might be the D (6 bases). Trimming removed 2 bases at V and 5 bases at J, with 16 bases between. This CDR3 is 15 amino acids long. This chain's CDR3 is CASSLLGGPLHEQYF. The CDR3 DNA is TGTGCCAGCAGTTTATTAGGGGGTCCTCTGCACGAGCAGTACTTC.